Listed here are 23 T cell receptor beta chains from one sample, sequenced in a study of PD-1 blockade in mismatch repair-deficient tumors. Clones were sequenced by immunoSEQ multiplex PCR, and TCRdb holds only the in-frame ones, with some missing. This table has tens of thousands of clones, 78% appearing once. The sequenced sample was peripheral blood, obtained 4 weeks after starting pembrolizumab. The origin of the receptors is an adult with mismatch repair-deficient cancer.

The genes are TRBV25-1 and TRBJ2-5; no clear D. The ends were cut back, 6 bases at V and 8 bases at J, with 7 bases in the middle. Germline values: CDR1 MGHDK, CDR2 SYGVNS. The CDR3 contains 10 residues. The CDR3 DNA reads TGTGCCAGCAGCGAGTCAACCCAGTACTTC. Amino acids: CASSESTQYF.

The chain uses TRBV6-6 and TRBJ2-1; 8 bases line up with TRBD1. Looked up from germline, CDR1 is MNHNY and CDR2 is SVGAGI (reference sequence). Trimming took 4 bases from V and 1 from J; bases not matched to a gene: 6. CDR3 length: 16 residues. CDR3 in amino acids: CASSSLRDRSYNEQFF. In DNA form, the CDR3 reads TGTGCCAGCAGTTCACTCCGGGACAGGTCCTACAATGAGCAGTTCTTC.

This chain uses TRBV29-1 with TRBJ1-5, with D unclear. V was pared by 0 bases and J by 5 bases, with 11 bases between. CDR1 SQVTM and CDR2 ANQGSEA come from the germline V gene. CDR3 size: 14 residues. CDR3 loop: CSVEETGIDQPQHF. In DNA form, the CDR3 reads TGCAGCGTTGAAGAAACGGGGATTGATCAGCCCCAGCATTTT. Full variable domain (remainder filled in from reference TRBV29-1 and TRBJ1-5): SAVISQKPSRDICQRGTSLTIQCQVDSQVTMMFWYRQQPGQSLTLIATANQGSEATYESGFVIDKFPISRPNLTFSTLTVSNMSPEDSSIYLCSVEETGIDQPQHFGDGTRLSIL.

This rearrangement joins TRBV5-4 to TRBJ2-3; D call uncertain. CDR1 is SGHNT, CDR2 YYREEE, per germline (reference sequence). This CDR3 region has 13 residues. V lost 0 bases and J 6 bases, leaving 8 bases between the germline ends. The CDR3 here is CASSLVVSDTQYF. As DNA, the CDR3 is TGTGCCAGCAGCTTGGTAGTGTCGGATACGCAGTATTTT.

The gene calls are TRBV30 and TRBJ2-3; D is undetermined. V lost 0 bases and J lost 2, with 15 bases in between. Per the germline V gene, CDR1 is GTSNPN and CDR2 is SVGIG (reference sequence). The CDR3 loop spans 16 amino acids. Here the CDR3 DNA reads TGTGCCTGGAGTGTACAGCATTCCCTCCTCACAGATACGCAGTATTTT. Translated: CAWSVQHSLLTDTQYF.

The chain recombines TRBV27 with TRBJ2-7, with D perhaps matching TRBD2 (5 bases). Germline V lookup: CDR1 MNHEY, CDR2 SMNVEV (reference sequence). CDR3 size: 16 residues. The V end was cut by 3 bases, the J end by 0 bases, with 15 bases between. The CDR3 sequence: CASSLRAALSSYEQYF. Written as DNA, the CDR3 is TGTGCCAGCAGTTTGAGGGCGGCCCTCAGCTCCTACGAGCAGTACTTC.

This sequence joins TRBV7-3 and TRBJ2-3; tentative D call: TRBD2 (6 bases). CDR3 length: 16 amino acids. Germline V lookup: CDR1 SGHTA, CDR2 FQGTGA. Trimming left V 5 bases short and J 3 bases short, with 18 bases between. This chain's CDR3 is CASSRRRGKGTDTQYF. The DNA for the CDR3 is TGTGCCAGCAGCCGTCGCCGCGGGAAAGGGACAGATACGCAGTATTTT.

CDR3 nucleotide sequence: TGTGCCAGCAGCAAGGGGGCTAACACTGAAGCTTTCTTT. Translating it yields CASSKGANTEAFF. The V and J genes are TRBV13 and TRBJ1-1; 7 bases are a match to TRBD1. The length of the CDR3 is 13 residues. The ends lost 5 bases at V and 2 bases at J; junction bases unmatched: 2. CDR1 PRHDT and CDR2 FYEKMQ come from the germline V gene (reference sequence).

The gene calls are TRBV4-3 and TRBJ1-2, with D uncertain. Trimming shortened V by 0 bases and J by 0 bases, and 11 bases separated the two germline ends. CDR1 is LGHNA and CDR2 is YSLEER in the germline V gene. The CDR3 loop spans 16 amino acids. DNA for the CDR3: TGCGCCAGCAGCCAAGAGCACCCGGGGACTAACTATGGCTACACCTTC. It yields the protein CASSQEHPGTNYGYTF.

The chain is built from TRBV11-3 and TRBJ1-2; D is ambiguous. The CDR3 is made up of 13 amino acids. Germline loops: CDR1 SGHNT, CDR2 YENEEA. Trimming took off 0 bases at V and 9 bases at J, with 11 bases between the two ends. The CDR3 region is CASSLDQNTRYTF. CDR3 nucleotide sequence: TGTGCCAGCAGCTTAGATCAGAATACTCGCTACACCTTC.

This chain joins TRBV2 and TRBJ2-7; 8 bases align to TRBD1. The CDR3 has 13 amino acids. Trimming took 5 bases from V and 6 from J; bases not matched to a gene: 6. The germline V gene has CDR1 SNHLY and CDR2 FYNNEI. The chain's CDR3 is CASSNRGSGEQYF. In nucleotides, the CDR3 is TGTGCCAGCAGTAACAGGGGGTCGGGCGAGCAGTACTTC.

V gene TRBV14 combines with J gene TRBJ2-7; D gene unclear. The V end lost 0 bases, the J end lost 10 bases, and 10 bases lay between the germline ends. Germline V gives CDR1 SGHDN, CDR2 FVKESK. This CDR3 is 12 amino acids long. CDR3 nucleotides: TGTGCCAGCAGCCAAGATCTACCGATACAGTACTTC. Translation gives CASSQDLPIQYF.

The chain carries TRBV4-1 and TRBJ2-2; D perhaps matches TRBD1 (5 bases). Germline CDR1 and CDR2: MGHRA and YSYEKL. This CDR3 has 16 residues. V was cut by 4 bases and J by 1 base, with 13 bases left in between. The chain's CDR3 is CASSRSGAENTGELFF. The CDR3 region has the DNA TGCGCCAGCAGCCGCTCTGGGGCAGAGAACACCGGGGAGCTGTTTTTT.

This chain joins TRBV7-2 and TRBJ1-1; D unresolved. The germline V and J ends were trimmed by 1 base and 1 base, with 10 bases remaining between them. The CDR3 has 15 amino acids. Per germline, CDR1 SGHTA and CDR2 FQGNSA. As DNA, the CDR3 is TGTGCCAGCAGCTTAGAGGGTCCGCCGAACACTGAAGCTTTCTTT. Encoded protein: CASSLEGPPNTEAFF.

This clone was detected only a few times. The chain uses TRBV7-3 and TRBJ2-3; 9 bases fit TRBD2. In germline, CDR1 is SGHTA, CDR2 FQGTGA. Germline trimming cut 5 bases from V and 1 base from J; bases unmatched to any gene: 4. CDR3 length: 15 amino acids. This CDR3 reads CASSQTSGGTDTQYF. The CDR3 DNA sequence: TGTGCCAGCAGCCAGACTAGCGGAGGCACAGATACGCAGTATTTT.

The chain recombines TRBV10-3 with TRBJ1-4; D call uncertain. Germline CDR1 ENHRY, CDR2 SYGVKD. This CDR3 has 14 amino acids. V lost 2 bases and J 5 bases, leaving 9 bases between the germline ends. The CDR3: CAISEAGNNEKLFF. The CDR3 DNA is TGTGCCATCAGTGAGGCAGGAAACAATGAAAAACTGTTTTTT.

This chain joins TRBV5-8 and TRBJ1-2; D not resolved. The CDR3 sequence is 12 residues long. V was shortened by 1 base and J by 8 bases, with 9 bases between the two germline ends. Germline V gene sequence: CDR1 SGHTS, CDR2 YDEGEE. The CDR3 DNA is TGTGCCAGCAGCTTGCTGTACCGGGGCTACACCTTC. Protein sequence: CASSLLYRGYTF.

The V call is TRBV7-9, the J call TRBJ2-2; D remains unclear. Germline CDR1 and CDR2: SEHNR and FQNEAQ (reference sequence). Between the trimmed V and J ends, which lost 2 bases and 6 bases, there was a span of 4 bases. The CDR3 runs to 12 residues. The CDR3 region is CASSLSSGELFF. The CDR3 DNA is TGTGCCAGCAGCTTAAGCTCCGGGGAGCTGTTTTTT.

The rearrangement joins TRBV30 to TRBJ1-1, with TRBD1 matching over 7 bases. Germline values: CDR1 GTSNPN, CDR2 SVGIG (reference sequence). The J segment lost 4 bases and the V segment lost 3 bases, leaving 14 bases of the junction unmatched. The CDR3 is 16 amino acids. The CDR3 loop reads CAWRGAGGFGRTEAFF. For the CDR3, the DNA is TGTGCCTGGAGGGGGGCAGGGGGGTTCGGTCGCACTGAAGCTTTCTTT. The whole variable domain, remainder taken from reference TRBV30 and TRBJ1-1, is SQTIHQWPATLVQPVGSPLSLECTVEGTSNPNLYWYRQAAGRGLQLLFYSVGIGQISSEVPQNLSASRPQDRQFILSSKKLLLSDSGFYLCAWRGAGGFGRTEAFFGQGTRLTVV.

This sequence joins TRBV2 and TRBJ2-1, with D possibly TRBD1 on 6 matching bases. Between the trimmed V and J ends, which lost 8 bases and 7 bases, there was a span of 9 bases. This CDR3 spans 11 amino acids. Germline V gene sequence: CDR1 SNHLY, CDR2 FYNNEI. CDR3 in amino acids: CASLGQNEQFF. The DNA of the CDR3 is TGTGCCAGCCTGGGACAAAATGAGCAGTTCTTC.

This clone was found once. The V gene is TRBV11-2, the J gene TRBJ2-1, with TRBD2 matching over 13 bases. There are 18 residues in the CDR3. The V gene's germline CDR1 is SGHAT and CDR2 FQNNGV. The junction had 12 bases not matched to a gene; V was cut back by 4 bases and J by 6 bases. CDR3 DNA sequence: TGTGCCAGCAGCTCAGAATACCAACTAGCGGGAGGGACCAATGAGCAGTTCTTC. Protein product: CASSSEYQLAGGTNEQFF. The entire variable domain, with the rest obtained from reference TRBV11-2 and TRBJ2-1, is as follows: EAGVAQSPRYKIIEKRQSVAFWCNPISGHATLYWYQQILGQGPKLLIQFQNNGVVDDSQLPKDRFSAERLKGVDSTLKIQPAKLEDSAVYLCASSSEYQLAGGTNEQFFGPGTRLTVL.

This rearrangement joins TRBV5-4 to TRBJ2-1; 11 bases match TRBD2. V lost 9 bases to trimming and J lost 6 bases; unmatched junction nucleotides: 11. This CDR3 is built from 15 residues. Germline V gene sequence: CDR1 SGHNT, CDR2 YYREEE (reference sequence). This chain's CDR3 is CATVIAGGPTNEQFF. DNA for the CDR3: TGTGCCACCGTAATAGCGGGAGGGCCTACCAATGAGCAGTTCTTC.

The chain is built from TRBV5-6 and TRBJ2-1, with 8 bases lining up with TRBD1. This CDR3 region has 16 residues. Germline V gene lookup returns CDR1 SGHDT and CDR2 YYEEEE. V was clipped by 4 bases and J by 8 bases; unmatched bases: 14. The CDR3 DNA sequence: TGTGCCAGCAGCCGAATACAAGGACAGGGAAAAGATGAGCAGTTCTTC. Residues: CASSRIQGQGKDEQFF.